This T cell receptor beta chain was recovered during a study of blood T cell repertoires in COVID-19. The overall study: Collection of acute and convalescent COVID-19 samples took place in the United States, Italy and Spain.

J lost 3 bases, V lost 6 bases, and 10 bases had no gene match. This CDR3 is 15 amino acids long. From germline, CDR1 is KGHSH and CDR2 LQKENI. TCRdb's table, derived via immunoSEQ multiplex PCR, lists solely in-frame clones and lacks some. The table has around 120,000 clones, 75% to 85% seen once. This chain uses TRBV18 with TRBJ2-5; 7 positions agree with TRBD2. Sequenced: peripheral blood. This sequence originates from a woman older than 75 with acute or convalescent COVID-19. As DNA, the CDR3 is TGTGCCAGCTCCCCCACGGGGACTACCAAAGAGACCCAGTACTTC. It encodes CASSPTGTTKETQYF.